This T cell receptor beta chain was captured by sequencing in a study of blood T cells in healthy people across ages. PCR was performed a second time for 7 to 11 cycles using a sample-barcoded 5' primer and a J-beta primer mix. Via MiXCR, TCRdb re-called the 5' RACE reads, giving one row per CDR3 protein. Of around 2 million distinct CDR3 sequences detected, 35% to 50% appear once; the ten largest clones hold 23%. The study's findings and limits: While age rose, TCR beta diversity per million T cells dropped in a roughly linear way.

Germline assignment: CDR1 MRHNA and CDR2 SNTAGT. The CDR3 spans 15 residues. With V trimmed by 6 bases and J by 7 bases, 10 bases remained unmatched. This clonotype has a count of ten or more. The target antigen is unknown. Sequenced: blood. This sequence was found in a human donor in good health. The V gene is TRBV6-4, the J gene TRBJ2-1; 9 bases are shared with TRBD2. The CDR3 sequence: CASSRRLAAGNEQFF. CDR3 DNA sequence: TGTGCCAGCAGCCGAAGACTAGCGGCTGGGAATGAGCAGTTCTTC.